The 32 T cell receptor beta chains below come from one sample, sequenced in a study of blood T cell repertoires in COVID-19. The protocol was immunoSEQ multiplex PCR, while the TCRdb copy is restricted to in-frame clones and leaves out a portion. The table shows hundreds of thousands of clones, with around 87% occurring only once. The specimen sequenced was PBMCs or T cells enriched from blood (not recorded which). The receptors were sampled from a woman aged 18-35 years with acute COVID-19.

The rearrangement links TRBV2 to TRBJ2-1; tentatively, D is TRBD2 (6 bases). The V end was cut by 8 bases, the J end by 8 bases, with 16 bases between. The CDR3 has 13 residues. In germline, CDR1 is SNHLY, CDR2 FYNNEI. CDR3 region: CASVADPRDEQFF. The CDR3 DNA sequence: TGTGCCAGCGTAGCGGACCCTCGGGATGAGCAGTTCTTC.

The chain uses TRBV24-1 and TRBJ2-6; 11 positions agree with TRBD2. The CDR3 has 17 residues. With 9 bases clipped from V and 2 bases from J, the junction kept 8 bases outside the gene matches. Germline values: CDR1 KGHDR, CDR2 SFDVKD. As DNA, the CDR3 is TGTGCCACCTCCAGTGCACTAGCGGGAGCTGGGGCCAACGTCCTGACTTTC. Translating gives CATSSALAGAGANVLTF.

This sequence joins TRBV16 and TRBJ1-4; TRBD1 aligns across 7 bases. Germline lookup yields CDR1 KGHSY and CDR2 FQNENV. Trimming cost V 2 bases and J 8 bases; bases outside gene matches: 2. The CDR3 sequence is 13 residues long. CDR3 sequence reads: CASSQDRVEKLFF. The CDR3 region has the DNA TGTGCCAGCAGCCAAGACAGGGTCGAAAAACTGTTTTTT.

In DNA, the CDR3 is TGTGCCAGCAGTTACTCGTCAACAATGAACACTGAAGCTTTCTTT. It specifies CASSYSSTMNTEAFF. The chain has TRBV6-5 and TRBJ1-1; no clear D gene. Germline V lookup: CDR1 MNHEY, CDR2 SVGAGI. Trimming left V 0 bases short and J 0 bases short, with 8 bases between. The CDR3 runs 15 residues.

This rearrangement joins TRBV11-2 to TRBJ1-2, with a possible D match to TRBD1 (5 bases). This CDR3 region has 13 residues. V was shortened by 5 bases and J by 8 bases, with 15 bases between the two germline ends. Germline V lookup: CDR1 SGHAT, CDR2 FQNNGV. The CDR3 bases are TGTGCCAGCAGCCTGGGGCAGGCCAGGGGCTACACCTTC. As protein: CASSLGQARGYTF.

The gene calls are TRBV5-1 and TRBJ2-3, with 7 nucleotides matching TRBD2. This CDR3 region has 17 residues. CDR1 is SGHRS and CDR2 is YFSETQ in the germline V gene. The V gene end was trimmed by 4 bases and the J gene end by 4 bases; junction bases not matched to a gene: 15. CDR3 coding DNA: TGCGCCAGCAGCCCCCGTAGGGGCGGGAGTCCCCCAGATACGCAGTATTTT. Translated, it gives CASSPRRGGSPPDTQYF. The whole variable domain, filled in from reference TRBV5-1 and TRBJ2-3, reads KAGVTQTPRYLIKTRGQQVTLSCSPISGHRSVSWYQQTPGQGLQFLFEYFSETQRNKGNFPGRFSGRQFSNSRSEMNVSTLELGDSALYLCASSPRRGGSPPDTQYFGPGTRLTVL.

The V call is TRBV29-1, the J call TRBJ1-1; TRBD1 is a possible D gene (6 bases). V was shortened by 3 bases and J by 1 base, with 15 bases between the two germline ends. Germline CDR1 SQVTM, CDR2 ANQGSEA. The CDR3 is made up of 15 amino acids. CDR3 sequence reads: CSVDRGPLGNTEAFF. CDR3 DNA sequence: TGCAGCGTTGACAGGGGCCCATTGGGGAACACTGAAGCTTTCTTT.

As to this clone: A read error may account for a junction end that differs from germline. The CDR3, as DNA: TGCGCGGTTAAGGGGGCCGCCTCCTACGAGCAGTACTTC. As protein: CAVKGAASYEQYF. V is TRBV6-5 and J is TRBJ2-7; TRBD1 matches 7 bases. Per germline, CDR1 MNHEY and CDR2 SVGAGI. The CDR3 covers 13 residues.

V gene TRBV28 combines with J gene TRBJ1-2; a possible D gene is TRBD1 (5 bases). Germline V lookup: CDR1 MDHEN, CDR2 SYDVKM. This CDR3 comprises 16 residues. Between the trimmed V and J ends, which lost 1 base and 3 bases, there was a span of 15 bases. The CDR3 DNA sequence: TGTGCCAGCAGTTTATTGGTTGGCGGCAGGGACTATGGCTACACCTTC. As protein: CASSLLVGGRDYGYTF.

V usage is TRBV5-1 and J usage is TRBJ2-5; D may be TRBD2 (5 bases). From germline, CDR1 is SGHRS and CDR2 YFSETQ. CDR3 length equals 14 residues. With 4 bases removed from V and 5 bases from J, the gap between germline ends came to 15 bases. The CDR3 sequence is CASSPSSSGETQYF. CDR3 nucleotide sequence: TGCGCCAGCAGCCCCTCTAGCTCGGGGGAGACCCAGTACTTC.

V usage is TRBV9 and J usage is TRBJ2-1; 7 bases align to TRBD2. Trimming cost V 1 base and J 2 bases; bases outside gene matches: 3. CDR1 and CDR2 (germline): SGDLS, YYNGEE. The CDR3 has 15 residues. CDR3 sequence reads: CASSVNGRTYNEQFF. CDR3 DNA: TGTGCCAGCAGCGTAAACGGGAGGACCTACAATGAGCAGTTCTTC.

The J gene is TRBJ2-6, the V gene TRBV19, with D possibly being TRBD2 (6 bases). Trimming pared 5 bases from V and 0 bases from J, leaving 8 bases between. The CDR3 spans 15 residues. CDR1 is LNHDA, CDR2 SQIVND, per germline (reference sequence). This CDR3 reads CASSGGSSGANVLTF. The CDR3 DNA reads TGTGCCAGTAGTGGAGGGAGCTCTGGGGCCAACGTCCTGACTTTC.

The count of this clone is one. The J gene is TRBJ1-2, the V gene TRBV11-2, with 7 bases that match TRBD1. This CDR3 contains 17 residues. With 2 bases clipped from V and 0 bases from J, the junction kept 9 bases outside the gene matches. CDR1 and CDR2 (germline): SGHAT, FQNNGV. In DNA, the CDR3 is TGTGCCAGCAGCTTAATAAAGGGGGCGCCGACTAACTATGGCTACACCTTC. Its protein is CASSLIKGAPTNYGYTF.

This chain links TRBV5-1 with TRBJ2-1; the match to TRBD1 covers 12 bases. The CDR3 is 17 amino acids. Germline V gene data show CDR1 as SGHRS and CDR2 as YFSETQ. The junction had 13 bases not matched to a gene; V was cut back by 5 bases and J by 7 bases. The CDR3 loop reads CASSSGTGGVFRNEQFF. In nucleotides, the CDR3 is TGCGCCAGCAGTTCCGGGACAGGGGGCGTATTCCGTAATGAGCAGTTCTTC.

The rearrangement joins TRBV29-1 to TRBJ1-1; the match to TRBD1 covers 7 bases. Germline assignment: CDR1 SQVTM and CDR2 ANQGSEA. The CDR3 totals 12 residues. V was clipped by 4 bases and J by 4 bases; unmatched bases: 3. The DNA of the CDR3 is TGCAGCGTTGCGACAGGGTTCACTGAAGCTTTCTTT. Its protein product is CSVATGFTEAFF.

The V and J genes are TRBV29-1 and TRBJ1-1; D is possibly TRBD1 (6 bases). V was shortened by 6 bases and J by 1 base, with 12 bases between the two germline ends. There are 13 residues in the CDR3. Germline V CDR1 and CDR2: SQVTM, ANQGSEA. DNA for the CDR3: TGCAGCGTGTGGGGACACTCGAACACTGAAGCTTTCTTT. Amino acids: CSVWGHSNTEAFF.

This rearrangement joins TRBV7-9 to TRBJ2-3, with unresolved D. In germline, CDR1 is SEHNR, CDR2 FQNEAQ (reference sequence). V lost 4 bases and J 1 base, leaving 12 bases between the germline ends. The CDR3 has 15 amino acids. In DNA form, the CDR3 reads TGTGCCAGCAGCTACAAGTCCCTCCGCACAGATACGCAGTATTTT. Residues: CASSYKSLRTDTQYF.

In the case of this clone: An end of the junction differs from the germline gene, which may be a read error. The J gene is TRBJ1-5, the V gene TRBV7-7, with D unclear. CDR1 is SSHAT and CDR2 is FNYEAQ in the germline V gene (reference sequence). There are 14 residues in the CDR3. This CDR3 reads CASTEIAENQPQHF. In DNA form, the CDR3 reads TGTGCTAGCACTGAAATTGCGGAAAATCAGCCCCAGCATTTT.

This clone was counted a single time. The junction and the germline gene differ at one end; a read error may be behind it. The V call is TRBV18, the J call TRBJ2-1; D gene uncertain. The CDR3 has 14 residues. Germline V lookup: CDR1 KGHSH, CDR2 LQKENI. The CDR3 DNA reads TGTGCCAGCTCCCCACCCTCTAGTTCCAATGAGCAGTTCTTC. Translation: CASSPPSSSNEQFF.

This chain uses TRBV7-8 with TRBJ2-1; D perhaps matches TRBD2 (6 bases). The V gene lost 8 bases and the J gene lost 0 bases, with 14 bases spanning the gap. The germline V gene encodes CDR1 SGHVS and CDR2 FQNEAQ. The CDR3 sequence is 15 residues long. CDR3 coding DNA: TGTGCCAGCCAACCGGGACTGGCCTCCTACAATGAGCAGTTCTTC. Residues: CASQPGLASYNEQFF.

This sequence joins TRBV30 and TRBJ1-4, with 8 bases lining up with TRBD1. The CDR3 loop spans 13 amino acids. Germline V CDR1 and CDR2: GTSNPN, SVGIG (reference sequence). The V and J ends lost 1 base and 7 bases, in that order; junction bases with no gene match: 2. The CDR3 here is CAWSDRGSEKLFF. The CDR3 DNA reads TGTGCCTGGAGTGACAGGGGGAGTGAAAAACTGTTTTTT.

This clone has only one observation. The genes are TRBV28 and TRBJ2-3; weak D call: TRBD1 (6 bases). CDR1 and CDR2 (germline): MDHEN, SYDVKM. The CDR3 is 18 residues long. Trimming pared 4 bases from V and 1 base from J, leaving 21 bases between. CDR3 DNA: TGTGCCAGCAGTTACCCCCCACGGTTCAGGGGAGGCACAGATACGCAGTATTTT. Its protein product is CASSYPPRFRGGTDTQYF. The variable domain in full, completed from reference TRBV28 and TRBJ2-3, reads DVKVTQSSRYLVKRTGEKVFLECVQDMDHENMFWYRQDPGLGLRLIYFSYDVKMKEKGDIPEGYSVSREKKERFSLILESASTNQTSMYLCASSYPPRFRGGTDTQYFGPGTRLTVL.

V and J are TRBV6-4 and TRBJ1-6; 8 bases are shared with TRBD1. The trim removed 4 bases at V and 9 bases at J, leaving 5 bases unmatched. The CDR3 totals 14 residues. The germline gives CDR1 MRHNA, CDR2 SNTAGT. The CDR3 DNA reads TGTGCCAGCAGTGCACAGGGGGATGCTTCACCCCTCCACTTT. Residues: CASSAQGDASPLHF.

V gene TRBV6-6 combines with J gene TRBJ1-6, with 8 bases aligning to TRBD1. Germline CDR1 and CDR2: MNHNY and SVGAGI (reference sequence). V lost 5 bases and J lost 1; bases outside the gene matches: 4. The CDR3 contains 16 residues. The CDR3 bases are TGTGCCAGCAGTCGACGGGACAGGTCCTATAATTCACCCCTCCACTTT. The encoded protein is CASSRRDRSYNSPLHF.

This chain connects TRBV7-3 to TRBJ2-2, with D possibly matching TRBD1 (5 bases). The germline V gene has CDR1 SGHTA and CDR2 FQGTGA. This CDR3 has 15 amino acids. The V gene lost 1 base and the J gene lost 4 bases, with 10 bases spanning the gap. CDR3 nucleotides: TGTGCCAGCAGCTTAAATGGGGCCCCCACCGGGGAGCTGTTTTTT. Translation gives CASSLNGAPTGELFF.

This clone occurred once. The genes are TRBV7-9 and TRBJ1-1; TRBD1 aligns across 7 bases. The CDR3 spans 17 residues. Germline CDR1 SEHNR, CDR2 FQNEAQ (reference sequence). V lost 2 bases and J lost 1; bases outside the gene matches: 10. The chain's CDR3 is CASSLPLEGAENTEAFF. CDR3 nucleotide sequence: TGTGCCAGCAGCTTACCCCTGGAGGGGGCCGAGAACACTGAAGCTTTCTTT.

V usage is TRBV7-9 and J usage is TRBJ2-2; D gene ambiguous. Germline V CDR1 and CDR2: SEHNR, FQNEAQ (reference sequence). The V gene lost 9 bases and the J gene lost 6 bases, with 17 bases spanning the gap. This CDR3 region has 14 residues. The CDR3 is CARNTIPLAGELFF. The CDR3 DNA reads TGTGCCAGGAATACAATCCCTCTCGCCGGGGAGCTGTTTTTT.

This clone occurred once. This chain uses TRBV6-5 with TRBJ1-2; a possible D gene is TRBD1 (5 bases). Trimming pared 8 bases from V and 8 bases from J, leaving 21 bases between. CDR3 length: 14 residues. The germline CDR1 and CDR2 sequences are MNHEY and SVGAGI. The CDR3 DNA is TGTGCCAGCTCGCGGTTCTTGAGGGAGGGGGGCTACACCTTC. Protein: CASSRFLREGGYTF.

This clone appeared a single time. V usage is TRBV2 and J usage is TRBJ1-2; D possibly corresponds to TRBD1 (6 bases). CDR1 is SNHLY, CDR2 FYNNEI, per germline. The length of the CDR3 is 13 residues. V shed 6 bases and J shed 6 bases, with 14 bases lying between them. Here the CDR3 DNA reads TGTGCCAGCAGGGGACGACAGGTTGATGGCTACACCTTC. Amino acid sequence: CASRGRQVDGYTF.

The chain carries TRBV2 and TRBJ2-2, with 8 nucleotides matching TRBD1. This CDR3 has 15 amino acids. From germline, CDR1 is SNHLY and CDR2 FYNNEI. Trimming cost V 7 bases and J 5 bases; bases outside gene matches: 9. This chain's CDR3 is CASTQGAGLTGELFF. In DNA form, the CDR3 reads TGTGCCAGCACCCAGGGGGCAGGGTTAACCGGGGAGCTGTTTTTT.

The chain combines TRBV6-5 with TRBJ1-2; D might be TRBD1 (6 bases). The CDR3 runs to 13 residues. The V end was cut by 6 bases, the J end by 7 bases, with 15 bases between. Germline V gene lookup returns CDR1 MNHEY and CDR2 SVGAGI. The chain's CDR3 is CASSAGTSVGYTF. The CDR3, as DNA: TGTGCCAGCAGCGCCGGGACAAGTGTTGGCTACACCTTC.

V usage is TRBV11-2 and J usage is TRBJ2-5; 11 nucleotides match TRBD2. Germline V gene data show CDR1 as SGHAT and CDR2 as FQNNGV. V shed 3 bases and J 5 bases; nucleotides not matched to a gene: 5. The CDR3 contains 15 residues. This CDR3 reads CASSFTSGSLETQYF. The DNA for the CDR3 is TGTGCCAGCAGCTTTACTAGCGGGAGTTTGGAGACCCAGTACTTC.